This T cell receptor (beta chain) emerged from a study of OX40 agonist ivuxolimab in advanced cancers. Study-wide context: Ivuxolimab was a fully human IgG2 agonistic monoclonal antibody targeting the costimulatory receptor OX40 (CD134). Intravenous ivuxolimab was administered to patients every 2 weeks at six dose levels: 0.01, 0.1, 0.3, 1.5, 3 and 10 mg/kg. Of the roughly 52 dose-escalation patients, hepatocellular carcinoma was present in about 20, melanoma in approximately 15, renal cell carcinoma in 9 and head and neck cancer in 9. The dose-escalation cohort was around 83% male with a mean age of approximately 59 years, ranging from roughly 20 to 80. Patients were allowed to have had prior anti-PD-1, anti-PD-L1 or anti-CTLA-4 therapy, and around two fifths of the dose-escalation patients had been treated with checkpoint inhibitors. Partial responses occurred in three dose-escalation patients: two with cutaneous melanoma and one with hepatocellular carcinoma. The point of sequencing TCRbeta in the periphery was to test whether ivuxolimab changed TCR sequence diversity and drove clonal T-cell expansion. The paper reports the monotherapy dose-escalation portion (N of about 51 patients) of the phase I ivuxolimab trial.

The trial excluded patients who had a history of autoimmune disease or who were on systemic immunosuppression. Peripheral blood for TCR sequencing was collected from all dose cohorts at baseline, on cycle 4 day 1, and on cycle 7 day 1. The samples were drawn from a first-in-human, open-label, multicenter phase I dose-escalation trial of ivuxolimab. Adults with locally advanced or metastatic head and neck squamous cell, hepatocellular, melanoma or renal cell carcinoma were enrolled in the trial. Before TCR sequencing, CD4+ T cells and CD8+ T cells from peripheral blood were sorted into separate populations. This clone has just one count. It has no known antigen specificity. No much larger clone exists at a distance of one base, and base qualities are not known. As encoded in the germline V gene, CDR1 is SGDLS while CDR2 is YYNGEE. V loses 3 bases of germline sequence and J loses 0 bases, and the interval between the two ends is 13 bases. Including cysteine and phenylalanine, the CDR3 has 15 amino acids. Of the read, only the CDR3 DNA is kept; its 45 bases are in frame from base 1.

What the research found in general, with its limitations: At doses of 0.1 to 3.0 mg/kg, clonal expansion of both CD4+ and CD8+ T cells in blood was seen between baseline and week 6. Low levels of normalized T-cell clonal expansion were also seen in some patients who did not respond. After ivuxolimab, expanded clones were on average more numerous among CD8+ T cells than among CD4+ T cells. The antigen specificity of the clonally expanded peripheral T cells was not determined. In partial responders in the 0.1-3.0 mg/kg groups, normalized peripheral clonal expansion was found to be among the lowest, especially among CD8+ T cells.

Genomic DNA was extracted from sorted cells for sequencing of the TCRbeta CDR3 region. TCRbeta CDR3 regions were sequenced using the immunoSEQ Assay. TCRdb carries this immuneACCESS record with in-frame sequences only. Its versions omit some clonotypes, under half of them owing to an unresolved V gene in the studies checked, with the rest unexplained. This sample comprises some 75,000 clones, roughly 84% of them detected only once. The ten most abundant clones make up 0.72% of the sample. Sequenced here: CD4+ or CD8+ T cells sorted from blood, sampled in a trial of the OX40 agonist ivuxolimab. This sequence uses TRBV9 and TRBJ2-7, with an unclear D gene assignment. This TCR derives from an adult with an advanced solid tumor such as melanoma, head and neck, liver or kidney cancer. For the CDR3, the sequence is CASSARSESSYEQYF. The DNA reads TGTGCCAGCAGCGCAAGAAGCGAGAGCTCCTACGAGCAGTACTTC.